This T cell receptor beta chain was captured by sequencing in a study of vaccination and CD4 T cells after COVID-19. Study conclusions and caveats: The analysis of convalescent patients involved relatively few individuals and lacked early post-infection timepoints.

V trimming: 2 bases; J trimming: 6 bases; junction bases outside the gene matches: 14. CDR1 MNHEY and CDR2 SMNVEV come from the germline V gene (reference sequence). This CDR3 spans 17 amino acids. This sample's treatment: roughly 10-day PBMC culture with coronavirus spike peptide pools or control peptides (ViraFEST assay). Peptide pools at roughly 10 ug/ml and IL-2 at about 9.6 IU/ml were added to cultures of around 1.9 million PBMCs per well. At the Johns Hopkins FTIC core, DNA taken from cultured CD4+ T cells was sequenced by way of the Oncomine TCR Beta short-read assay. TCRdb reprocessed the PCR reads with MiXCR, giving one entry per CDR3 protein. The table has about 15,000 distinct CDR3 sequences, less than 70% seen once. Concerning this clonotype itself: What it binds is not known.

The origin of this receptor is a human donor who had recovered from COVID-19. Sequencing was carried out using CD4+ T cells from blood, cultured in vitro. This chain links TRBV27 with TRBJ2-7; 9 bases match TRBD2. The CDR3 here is CASSLIWASGNRGEQYF. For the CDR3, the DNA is TGTGCCAGCAGTTTAATTTGGGCTAGCGGGAATCGAGGCGAGCAGTACTTC.